These 9 T cell receptor beta chains originate from one sample sequenced in a study of blood T cell repertoires in COVID-19. Here immunoSEQ multiplex PCR was the method, and the copy in TCRdb shows in-frame clones only, minus some. The profile covers about 180,000 clones, with approximately 80% appearing a single time and 5.5% to 7.5% taken by the ten largest. Sequencing was carried out using peripheral blood. Receptors were obtained from a human donor in a cohort sampled during active COVID-19.

The chain is built from TRBV5-1 and TRBJ2-7, with TRBD1 identical over 8 bases. CDR3 size: 14 residues. Germline values: CDR1 SGHRS, CDR2 YFSETQ. Trimming cost V 0 bases and J 4 bases; bases outside gene matches: 3. The CDR3 nucleotides are TGCGCCAGCAGCTTGGGTGGGACAGGATACGAGCAGTACTTC. Residues: CASSLGGTGYEQYF. Together with reference TRBV5-1 and TRBJ2-7, the CDR3 gives the full variable domain: KAGVTQTPRYLIKTRGQQVTLSCSPISGHRSVSWYQQTPGQGLQFLFEYFSETQRNKGNFPGRFSGRQFSNSRSEMNVSTLELGDSALYLCASSLGGTGYEQYFGPGTRLTVT.

The chain uses TRBV25-1 and TRBJ1-4; possible D gene TRBD1, 5 bases. The germline V gene encodes CDR1 MGHDK and CDR2 SYGVNS. The CDR3 is 14 residues long. Trimming removed 3 bases at V and 0 bases at J, with 5 bases between. The CDR3 region has the DNA TGTGCCAGCAGTGACAGGGCAACTAATGAAAAACTGTTTTTT. Protein: CASSDRATNEKLFF.

This chain joins TRBV6-5 and TRBJ1-2, with 10 nucleotides matching TRBD1. This CDR3 is 14 amino acids long. Germline CDR1 MNHEY, CDR2 SVGAGI. V was pared by 7 bases and J by 4 bases, with 6 bases of the junction left unmatched. The CDR3 here is CASIVGQGVYGYTF. The DNA of the CDR3 is TGTGCCAGCATCGTCGGACAGGGGGTCTATGGCTACACCTTC.

This clone was seen more than once but under ten times. The gene calls are TRBV5-8 and TRBJ2-3; tentative D call: TRBD2 (5 bases). The CDR3 is made up of 15 amino acids. The germline V gene has CDR1 SGHTS and CDR2 YDEGEE. Trimming took off 6 bases at V and 2 bases at J, with 16 bases between the two ends. CDR3 sequence: CASNDGSGTTDTQYF. The DNA for the CDR3 is TGTGCCAGCAATGACGGCTCGGGAACCACAGATACGCAGTATTTT.

J is TRBJ2-1 and V is TRBV2, with a tentative D call TRBD1 (6 bases). Germline lookup yields CDR1 SNHLY and CDR2 FYNNEI. The CDR3 has 11 residues. The V gene lost 7 bases and the J gene lost 7 bases, with 8 bases spanning the gap. CDR3 loop: CASTQGNEQFF. CDR3 sequence (DNA): TGTGCCAGCACCCAGGGGAATGAGCAGTTCTTC.

The J gene is TRBJ2-1, the V gene TRBV9; TRBD2 is a possible D gene (5 bases). Germline values: CDR1 SGDLS, CDR2 YYNGEE. V lost 3 bases, J lost 7 bases, and 17 bases lay in between. The CDR3 covers 15 residues. CDR3: CASSEEDFTSNEQFF. As DNA, the CDR3 is TGTGCCAGCAGCGAAGAGGACTTCACCTCGAATGAGCAGTTCTTC.

The chain has TRBV7-3 and TRBJ1-5, with D possibly TRBD1 on 6 matching bases. Germline lookup yields CDR1 SGHTA and CDR2 FQGTGA. CDR3 length: 14 amino acids. Trimming shortened V by 6 bases and J by 6 bases, and 15 bases separated the two germline ends. CDR3: CASRPDRRSQPQHF. In DNA form, the CDR3 reads TGTGCCAGCAGGCCAGACAGGAGGAGTCAGCCCCAGCATTTT.

This clone occurred a few times. The CDR3 here is CASSLRAGSNYGYTF. CDR3 DNA sequence: TGTGCCAGCAGCTTAAGGGCAGGGTCGAACTATGGCTACACCTTC. The chain couples TRBV7-2 to TRBJ1-2; possibly TRBD1 for D (5 bases). Germline lookup yields CDR1 SGHTA and CDR2 FQGNSA. The V end was cut by 2 bases, the J end by 2 bases, with 12 bases between. The CDR3 is made up of 15 amino acids.

For this clone: Other nucleotide sequences in the sample specify the same CDR3. The V and J genes are TRBV3-1 (or the pseudogene TRBV3-2) and TRBJ1-1, with D uncertain. The V end was cut by 0 bases, the J end by 1 base, with 6 bases between. CDR3 length: 14 residues. Per the germline V gene, CDR1 is LGHDT and CDR2 is YNNKEL (reference sequence). The CDR3 sequence is CASSQDSRNTEAFF. CDR3 nucleotide sequence: TGTGCCAGCAGCCAAGACAGTCGGAACACTGAAGCTTTCTTT.